This T cell receptor beta chain originates from a study of molecular identifiers for immune sequencing clone quantification. Overall study context: RNA from around 18,000 or 91,000 naive CD8 cells was split five ways in replicates, with four sequenced. Study-wide points: It was shown that clones above 20 RNA copies held over 99% of effector molecules, but under 1% in naive cells.

CDR1 GTSNPN and CDR2 SVGIG come from the germline V gene (reference sequence). V was trimmed by 3 bases and J by 8 bases, leaving 20 bases between them. CDR3 length: 14 residues. Bulk TCR libraries used previously described methods and listed TCR primers. Each CDR3 protein is one row after TCRdb ran MiXCR on the PCR reads. Of about 510,000 distinct CDR3 sequences in the sample, around 23% were seen once. In regard to this clonotype: What it binds is not known.

Naive CD8 T cell sorting was performed on the CD8+CD4-CCR7+CD45RA+ phenotype. Sequencing input: naive CD8+ T cells from blood, with Jurkat cell RNA spiked in. Documented subset: FACS-sorted CD8+CD4-CCR7+CD45RA+ naive T cells. The rearrangement uses TRBV30 and TRBJ2-7, with D perhaps given as TRBD1 or TRBD2 (5 bases each). The TCR was taken from a human donor in good health. Some libraries in this study had Jurkat cell RNA spiked in. CDR3 region: CAWSPGASPNKQYF. In DNA form, the CDR3 reads TGTGCCTGGAGCCCCGGGGCGTCTCCCAACAAGCAGTACTTC.